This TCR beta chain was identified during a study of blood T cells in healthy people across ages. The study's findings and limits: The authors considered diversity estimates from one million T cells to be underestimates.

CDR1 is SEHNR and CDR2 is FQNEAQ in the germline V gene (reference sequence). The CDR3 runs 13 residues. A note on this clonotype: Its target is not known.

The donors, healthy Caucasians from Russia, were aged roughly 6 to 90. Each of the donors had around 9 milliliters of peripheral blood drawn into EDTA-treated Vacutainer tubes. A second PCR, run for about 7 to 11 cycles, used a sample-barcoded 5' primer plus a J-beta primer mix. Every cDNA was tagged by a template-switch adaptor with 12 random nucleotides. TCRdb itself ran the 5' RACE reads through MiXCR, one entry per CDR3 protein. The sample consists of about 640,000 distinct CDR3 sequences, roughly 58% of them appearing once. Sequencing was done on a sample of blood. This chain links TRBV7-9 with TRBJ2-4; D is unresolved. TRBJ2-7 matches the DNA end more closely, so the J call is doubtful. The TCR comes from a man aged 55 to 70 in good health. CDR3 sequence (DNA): TGTGCCAGCAGCTTCCCCTTGGATGACGAGCAGTACTTC. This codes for CASSFPLDDEQYF.